This T cell receptor (beta chain) was retrieved from a study of OX40 agonist ivuxolimab in advanced cancers. Profiling relied on immunoSEQ multiplex PCR, and the TCRdb table lists in-frame clones only, not all of them. The sample contains about 150,000 clones, 90% to 95% of which appear only once. V lost 5 bases to trimming and J lost 0 bases, with 8 bases between them. Germline-derived CDR1 and CDR2 are MNHGY and SVAAGI. The CDR3 is made up of 14 amino acids. This clone has only one observation. This TCR came from an adult with an advanced solid tumor such as melanoma, head and neck, liver or kidney cancer. The chain joins TRBV6-9 to TRBJ1-3, with D possibly TRBD1 on 6 matching bases. This sample comprised CD4+ or CD8+ T cells sorted from blood, obtained in a trial of the OX40 agonist ivuxolimab. CDR3 region: CASSRDISGNTIYF. The CDR3 DNA is TGTGCCAGCAGTCGGGACATCTCTGGAAACACCATATATTTT.